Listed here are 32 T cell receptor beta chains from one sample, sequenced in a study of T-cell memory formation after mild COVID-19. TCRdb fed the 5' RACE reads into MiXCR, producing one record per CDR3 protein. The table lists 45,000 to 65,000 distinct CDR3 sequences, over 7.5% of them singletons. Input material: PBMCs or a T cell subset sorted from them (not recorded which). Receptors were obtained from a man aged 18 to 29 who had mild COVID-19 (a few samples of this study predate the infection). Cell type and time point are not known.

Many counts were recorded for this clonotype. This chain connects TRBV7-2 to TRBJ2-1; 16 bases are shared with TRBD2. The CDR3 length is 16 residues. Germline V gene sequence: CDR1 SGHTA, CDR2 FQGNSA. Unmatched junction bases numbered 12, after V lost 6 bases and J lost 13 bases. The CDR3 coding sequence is TGTGCCAGCAGTCGAACTACCGGGACTAGCGGGGGGGCACAGTTCTTC. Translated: CASSRTTGTSGGAQFF.

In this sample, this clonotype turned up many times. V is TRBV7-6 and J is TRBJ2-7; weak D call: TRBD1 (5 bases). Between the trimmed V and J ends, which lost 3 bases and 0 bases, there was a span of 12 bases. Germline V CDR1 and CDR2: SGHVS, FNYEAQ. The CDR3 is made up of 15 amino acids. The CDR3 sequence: CASSFRTSSSYEQYF. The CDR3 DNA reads TGTGCCAGCAGCTTTAGGACATCAAGCTCCTACGAGCAGTACTTC.

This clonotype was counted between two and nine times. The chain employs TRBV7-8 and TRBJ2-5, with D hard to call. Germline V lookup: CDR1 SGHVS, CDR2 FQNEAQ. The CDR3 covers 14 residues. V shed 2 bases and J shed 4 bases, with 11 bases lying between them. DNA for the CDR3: TGTGCCAGCAGCTTATGGGCGAACTCAGAGACCCAGTACTTC. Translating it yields CASSLWANSETQYF.

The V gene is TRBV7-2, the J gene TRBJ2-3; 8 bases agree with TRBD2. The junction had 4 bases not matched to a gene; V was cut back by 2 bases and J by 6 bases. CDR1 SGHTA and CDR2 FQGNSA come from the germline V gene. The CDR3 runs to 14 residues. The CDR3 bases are TGTGCCAGCAGCTTACGGGGGGGTAGGGATACGCAGTATTTT. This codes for CASSLRGGRDTQYF.

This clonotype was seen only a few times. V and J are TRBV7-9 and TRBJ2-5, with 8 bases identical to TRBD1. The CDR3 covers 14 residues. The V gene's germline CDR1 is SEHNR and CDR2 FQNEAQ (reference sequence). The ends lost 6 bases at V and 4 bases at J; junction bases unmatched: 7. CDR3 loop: CASRITQGGETQYF. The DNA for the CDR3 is TGTGCCAGCAGGATCACACAGGGGGGAGAGACCCAGTACTTC. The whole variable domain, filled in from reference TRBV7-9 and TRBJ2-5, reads DTGVSQNPRHKITKRGQNVTFRCDPISEHNRLYWYRQTLGQGPEFLTYFQNEAQLEKSRLLSDRFSAERPKGSFSTLEIQRTEQGDSAMYLCASRITQGGETQYFGPGTRLLVL.

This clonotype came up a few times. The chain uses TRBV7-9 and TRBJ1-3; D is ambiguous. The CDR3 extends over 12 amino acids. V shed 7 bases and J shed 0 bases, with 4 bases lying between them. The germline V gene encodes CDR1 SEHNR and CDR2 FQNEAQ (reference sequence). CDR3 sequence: CASTHSGNTIYF. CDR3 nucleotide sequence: TGTGCCAGCACGCACTCTGGAAACACCATATATTTT.

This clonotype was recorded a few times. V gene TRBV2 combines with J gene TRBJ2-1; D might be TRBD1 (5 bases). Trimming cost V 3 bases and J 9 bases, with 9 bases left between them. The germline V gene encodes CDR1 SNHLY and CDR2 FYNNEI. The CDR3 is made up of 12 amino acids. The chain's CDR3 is CASSDQGPEQFF. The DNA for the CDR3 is TGTGCCAGCAGTGACCAGGGCCCTGAGCAGTTCTTC.

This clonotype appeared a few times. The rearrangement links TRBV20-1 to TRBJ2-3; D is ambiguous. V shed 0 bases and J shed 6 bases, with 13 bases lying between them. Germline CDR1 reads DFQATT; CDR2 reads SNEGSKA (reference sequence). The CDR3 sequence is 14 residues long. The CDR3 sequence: CSARDPNRWDTQYF. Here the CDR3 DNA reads TGCAGTGCTAGAGATCCTAACCGGTGGGATACGCAGTATTTT.

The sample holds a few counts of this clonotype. The DNA for the CDR3 is TGCGCCAGCAGCCAAGATAAGAGCTACCAAGATACGCAGTATTTT. The encoded protein is CASSQDKSYQDTQYF. The V and J genes are TRBV4-3 and TRBJ2-3; no definite D call. CDR1 and CDR2 from the germline V gene are LGHNA and YSLEER. The CDR3 spans 15 residues. V lost 0 bases to trimming and J lost 5 bases, with 12 bases between them.

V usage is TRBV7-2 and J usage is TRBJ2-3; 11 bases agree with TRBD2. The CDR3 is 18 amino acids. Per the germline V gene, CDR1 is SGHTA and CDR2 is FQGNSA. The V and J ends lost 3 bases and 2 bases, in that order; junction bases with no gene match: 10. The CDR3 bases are TGTGCCAGCAGCTTGTTCGCGAGACTAGCGGGGATCACAGATACGCAGTATTTT. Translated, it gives CASSLFARLAGITDTQYF.

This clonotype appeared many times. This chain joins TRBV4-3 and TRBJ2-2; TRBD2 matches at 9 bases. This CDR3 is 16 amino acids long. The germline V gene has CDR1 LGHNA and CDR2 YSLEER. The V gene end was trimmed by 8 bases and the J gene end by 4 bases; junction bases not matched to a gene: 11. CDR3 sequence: CASRMGLAYPTGELFF. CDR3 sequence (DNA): TGCGCCAGCCGGATGGGACTAGCCTATCCCACCGGGGAGCTGTTTTTT.

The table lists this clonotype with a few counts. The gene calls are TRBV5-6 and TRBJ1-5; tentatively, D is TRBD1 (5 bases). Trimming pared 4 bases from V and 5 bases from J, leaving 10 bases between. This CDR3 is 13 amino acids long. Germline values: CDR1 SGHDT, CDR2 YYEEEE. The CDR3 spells CASSEGLDQPQHF. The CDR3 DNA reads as TGTGCCAGCAGCGAGGGGTTAGATCAGCCCCAGCATTTT. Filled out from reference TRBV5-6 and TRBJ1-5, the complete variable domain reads DAGVTQSPTHLIKTRGQQVTLRCSPKSGHDTVSWYQQALGQGPQFIFQYYEEEERQRGNFPDRFSGHQFPNYSSELNVNALLLGDSALYLCASSEGLDQPQHFGDGTRLSIL.

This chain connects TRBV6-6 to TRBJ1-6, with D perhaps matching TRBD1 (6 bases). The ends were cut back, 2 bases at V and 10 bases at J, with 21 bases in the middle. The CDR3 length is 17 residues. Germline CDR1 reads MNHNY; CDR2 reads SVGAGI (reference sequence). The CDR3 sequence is CASSYRDGGAFNSPLHF. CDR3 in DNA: TGTGCCAGCAGTTACAGGGATGGGGGCGCGTTTAACTCACCCCTCCACTTT.

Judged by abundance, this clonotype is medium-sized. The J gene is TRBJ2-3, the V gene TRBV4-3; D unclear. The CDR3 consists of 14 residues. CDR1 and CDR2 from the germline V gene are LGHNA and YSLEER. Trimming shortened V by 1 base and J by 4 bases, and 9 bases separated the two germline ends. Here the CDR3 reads CASSQAPGPDTQYF. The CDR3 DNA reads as TGCGCCAGCAGCCAAGCCCCAGGCCCAGATACGCAGTATTTT.

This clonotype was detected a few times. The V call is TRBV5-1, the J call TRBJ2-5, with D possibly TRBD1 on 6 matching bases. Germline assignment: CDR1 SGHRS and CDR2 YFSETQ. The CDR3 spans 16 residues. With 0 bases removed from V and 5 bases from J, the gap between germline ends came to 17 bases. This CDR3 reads CASSLGLQGTRETQYF. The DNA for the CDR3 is TGCGCCAGCAGCTTGGGACTTCAGGGGACGCGGGAGACCCAGTACTTC.

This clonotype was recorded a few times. The chain's CDR3 is CSARDLRGRAEAFF. CDR3 bases: TGCAGTGCTAGAGATCTCAGGGGGCGGGCTGAAGCTTTCTTT. The chain joins TRBV20-1 to TRBJ1-1; 8 nucleotides align to TRBD1. Per germline, CDR1 DFQATT and CDR2 SNEGSKA (reference sequence). The CDR3 sequence is 14 residues long. The V and J ends lost 0 bases and 6 bases, in that order; junction bases with no gene match: 6.

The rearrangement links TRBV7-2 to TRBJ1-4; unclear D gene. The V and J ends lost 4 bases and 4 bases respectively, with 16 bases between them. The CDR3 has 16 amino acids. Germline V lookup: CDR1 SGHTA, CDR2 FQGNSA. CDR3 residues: CASSSPPGRSNEKLFF. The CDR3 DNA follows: TGTGCCAGCAGCTCGCCCCCCGGGAGAAGTAATGAAAAACTGTTTTTT.

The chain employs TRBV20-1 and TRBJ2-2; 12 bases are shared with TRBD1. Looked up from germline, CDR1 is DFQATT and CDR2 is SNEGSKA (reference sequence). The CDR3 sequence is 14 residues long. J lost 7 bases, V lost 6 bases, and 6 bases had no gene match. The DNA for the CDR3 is TGCAGTGCGCCGGGGACAGGGGGCCACGGGGAGCTGTTTTTT. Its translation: CSAPGTGGHGELFF.

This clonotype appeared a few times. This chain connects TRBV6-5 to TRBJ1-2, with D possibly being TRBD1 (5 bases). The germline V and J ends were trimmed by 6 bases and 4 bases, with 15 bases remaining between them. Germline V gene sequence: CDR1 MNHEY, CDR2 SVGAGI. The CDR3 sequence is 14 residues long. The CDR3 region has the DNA TGTGCCAGCAGACTACCTGGGACGATCTATGGCTACACCTTC. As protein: CASRLPGTIYGYTF.

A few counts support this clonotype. The CDR3, as DNA: TGTGCCAGCAGACCGGGACTAGCGGGGCGGGAGCAGTACGTC. Protein: CASRPGLAGREQYV. This sequence joins TRBV6-2 or TRBV6-3 and TRBJ2-7; TRBD2 agrees at 13 bases. Per germline, CDR1 MNHEY and CDR2 SVGEGT. The J segment lost 7 bases and the V segment lost 6 bases, leaving 6 bases of the junction unmatched. The CDR3 runs to 14 residues.

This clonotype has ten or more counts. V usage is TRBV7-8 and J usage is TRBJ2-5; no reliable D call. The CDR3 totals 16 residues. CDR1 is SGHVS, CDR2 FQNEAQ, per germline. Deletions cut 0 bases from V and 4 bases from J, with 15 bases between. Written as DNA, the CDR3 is TGTGCCAGCAGCTTAGCGCCCGGGCAGGCAGGAGAGACCCAGTACTTC. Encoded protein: CASSLAPGQAGETQYF.

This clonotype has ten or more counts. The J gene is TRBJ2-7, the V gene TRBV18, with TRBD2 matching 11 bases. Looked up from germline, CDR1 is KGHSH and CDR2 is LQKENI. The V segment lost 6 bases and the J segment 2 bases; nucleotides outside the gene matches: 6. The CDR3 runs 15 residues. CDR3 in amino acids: CASSPPGLAAYEQYF. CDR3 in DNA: TGTGCCAGCTCGCCCCCGGGACTAGCGGCCTACGAGCAGTACTTC.

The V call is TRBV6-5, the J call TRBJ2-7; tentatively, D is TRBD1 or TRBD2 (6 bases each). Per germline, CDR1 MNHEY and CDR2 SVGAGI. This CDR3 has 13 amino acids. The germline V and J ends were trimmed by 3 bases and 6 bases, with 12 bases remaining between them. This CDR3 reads CASSYVQGGEQYF. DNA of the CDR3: TGTGCCAGCAGTTATGTACAGGGAGGCGAGCAGTACTTC.

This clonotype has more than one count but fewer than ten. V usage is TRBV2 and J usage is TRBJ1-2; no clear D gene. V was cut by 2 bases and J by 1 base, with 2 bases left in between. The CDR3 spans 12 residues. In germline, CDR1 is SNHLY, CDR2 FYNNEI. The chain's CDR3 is CASSENNYGYTF. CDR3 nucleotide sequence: TGTGCCAGCAGTGAAAATAACTATGGCTACACCTTC.

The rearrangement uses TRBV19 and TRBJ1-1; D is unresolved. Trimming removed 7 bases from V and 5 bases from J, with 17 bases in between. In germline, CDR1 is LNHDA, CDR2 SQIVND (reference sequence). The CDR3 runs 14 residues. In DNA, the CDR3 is TGTGCCAGTAACTCAGACCCCGCGAGAACTGAAGCTTTCTTT. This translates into CASNSDPARTEAFF. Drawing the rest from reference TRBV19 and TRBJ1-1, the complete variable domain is DGGITQSPKYLFRKEGQNVTLSCEQNLNHDAMYWYRQDPGQGLRLIYYSQIVNDFQKGDIAEGYSVSREKKESFPLTVTSAQKNPTAFYLCASNSDPARTEAFFGQGTRLTVV.

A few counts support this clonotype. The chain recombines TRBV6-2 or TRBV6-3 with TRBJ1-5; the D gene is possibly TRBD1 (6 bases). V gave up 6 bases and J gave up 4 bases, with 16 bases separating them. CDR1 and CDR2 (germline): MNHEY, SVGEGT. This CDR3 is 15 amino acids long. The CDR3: CASSPRGAPNQPQHF. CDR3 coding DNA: TGTGCCAGCAGCCCCCGGGGGGCGCCTAATCAGCCCCAGCATTTT.

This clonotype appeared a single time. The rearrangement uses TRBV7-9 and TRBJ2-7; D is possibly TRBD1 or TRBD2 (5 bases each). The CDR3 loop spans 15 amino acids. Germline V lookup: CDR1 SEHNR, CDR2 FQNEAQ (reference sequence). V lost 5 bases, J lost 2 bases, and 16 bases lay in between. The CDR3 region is CASSTGPRGAYEQYF. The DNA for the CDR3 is TGTGCCAGCAGCACGGGGCCCCGGGGTGCCTACGAGCAGTACTTC.

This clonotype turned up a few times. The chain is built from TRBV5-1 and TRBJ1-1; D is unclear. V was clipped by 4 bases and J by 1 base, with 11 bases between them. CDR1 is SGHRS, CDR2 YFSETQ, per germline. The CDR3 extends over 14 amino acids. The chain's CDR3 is CASSVGVGNTEAFF. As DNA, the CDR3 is TGCGCCAGCAGCGTCGGGGTAGGGAACACTGAAGCTTTCTTT.

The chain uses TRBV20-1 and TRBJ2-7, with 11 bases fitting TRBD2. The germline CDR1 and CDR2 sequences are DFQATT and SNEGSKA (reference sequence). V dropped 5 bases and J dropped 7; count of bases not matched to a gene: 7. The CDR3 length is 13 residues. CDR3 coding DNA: TGCAGTGCTGCGGGACTAGCGGAAATAGAGCAGTACGTC. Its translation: CSAAGLAEIEQYV.

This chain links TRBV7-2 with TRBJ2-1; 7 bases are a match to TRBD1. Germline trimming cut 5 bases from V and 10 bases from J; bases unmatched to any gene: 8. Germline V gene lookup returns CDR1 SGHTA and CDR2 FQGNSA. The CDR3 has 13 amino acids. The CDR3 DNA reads TGTGCCAGCAGCCCTGACAGGGACGGGGAGCAGTTCTTC. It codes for CASSPDRDGEQFF. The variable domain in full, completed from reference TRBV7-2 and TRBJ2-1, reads GAGVSQSPSNKVTEKGKDVELRCDPISGHTALYWYRQSLGQGLEFLIYFQGNSAPDKSGLPSDRFSAERTGGSVSTLTIQRTQQEDSAVYLCASSPDRDGEQFFGPGTRLTVL.

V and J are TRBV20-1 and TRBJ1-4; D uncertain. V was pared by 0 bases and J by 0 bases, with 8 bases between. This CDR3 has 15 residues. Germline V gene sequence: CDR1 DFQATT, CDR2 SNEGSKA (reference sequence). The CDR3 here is CSARDSVTTNEKLFF. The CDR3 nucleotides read TGCAGTGCTAGAGATTCAGTAACAACTAATGAAAAACTGTTTTTT.

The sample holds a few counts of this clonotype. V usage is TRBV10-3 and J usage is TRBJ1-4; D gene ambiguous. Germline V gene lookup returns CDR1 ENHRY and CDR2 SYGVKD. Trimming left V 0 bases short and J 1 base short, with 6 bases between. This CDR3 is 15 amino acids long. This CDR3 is CAISESARTNEKLFF. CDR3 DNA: TGTGCCATCAGTGAGTCCGCGCGAACTAATGAAAAACTGTTTTTT.